This TCR beta chain was sequenced during a study of blood T cell repertoires in COVID-19. One Seattle source followed patients from active infection through their disease course. CDR1 and CDR2 (germline): SQVTM, ANQGSEA. This CDR3 contains 16 residues. V gave up 7 bases and J gave up 0 bases; unmatched junction bases: 12. Per the study methods: Amplification from reference gene primers served as the basis for estimated nucleated cell counts. The table came from immunoSEQ multiplex PCR; TCRdb's copy has only in-frame clones and leaves some out. Clone size and V and J calls were adopted from that table, with D and trimming inferred from the DNA. The table has 350,000 or so clones, around nine tenths seen once; the top ten hold around 3.9%.

The sequenced sample consisted of peripheral blood. The V and J genes are TRBV29-1 and TRBJ1-5, with TRBD1 matching 7 bases. The receptor was isolated from a woman aged 60-70 years with COVID-19, enrolled during active disease. This CDR3 reads CSDRTGPIYSNQPQHF. Written as DNA, the CDR3 is TGCAGCGACCGGACAGGACCTATCTATAGCAATCAGCCCCAGCATTTT. The full variable domain, with the rest looked up from reference TRBV29-1 and TRBJ1-5, is SAVISQKPSRDICQRGTSLTIQCQVDSQVTMMFWYRQQPGQSLTLIATANQGSEATYESGFVIDKFPISRPNLTFSTLTVSNMSPEDSSIYLCSDRTGPIYSNQPQHFGDGTRLSIL.